The 32 T cell receptor beta chains presented below share a single source sample, sequenced in a study of glioma-infiltrating T cells. The iRepertoire nested amplicon-rescue multiplex PCR amplified TCR alpha and beta CDR3s from RNA. TCRdb passed the multiplex PCR reads through MiXCR, listing each CDR3 protein once. The sample consists of approximately 20,000 distinct CDR3 sequences, about 26% of them appearing once. Sequenced sample: glioma tissue, nonneoplastic brain tissue, or PBMCs (not recorded which). All receptors derive from a human donor with low-grade glioma or glioblastoma, undergoing nonglioma brain surgery, or in good health (not recorded which).

This clonotype was found many times. The V call is TRBV27, the J call TRBJ2-5; D may be TRBD2 (7 bases). Trimming removed 8 bases at V and 1 base at J, with 17 bases between. This CDR3 has 15 amino acids. Germline V lookup: CDR1 MNHEY, CDR2 SMNVEV (reference sequence). The CDR3 DNA reads TGTGCCAGCTTAAGCTCGGGGGGCCCCCAAGAGACCCAGTACTTC. Amino acids: CASLSSGGPQETQYF.

This clonotype came up a few times. V is TRBV4-1 and J is TRBJ2-7; a possible D gene is TRBD2 (6 bases). V was shortened by 2 bases and J by 4 bases, with 9 bases between the two germline ends. The CDR3 spans 13 residues. Germline CDR1 and CDR2: MGHRA and YSYEKL. The CDR3 loop is CASSQTGGYEQYF. The CDR3 nucleotides read TGCGCCAGCAGCCAAACCGGGGGTTACGAGCAGTACTTC.

In this sample, this clonotype turned up many times. This chain's CDR3 is CASSVVGSGTDTQYF. The CDR3 DNA sequence: TGTGCCAGCAGCGTTGTTGGGTCCGGCACAGATACGCAGTATTTT. The J gene is TRBJ2-3, the V gene TRBV6-1; D is unclear. The CDR3 sequence is 15 residues long. Germline V gene lookup returns CDR1 MNHNS and CDR2 SASEGT. V dropped 6 bases and J dropped 1 base, with 14 bases sitting between them.

The gene calls are TRBV19 and TRBJ1-1; D ambiguous. Germline V CDR1 and CDR2: LNHDA, SQIVND (reference sequence). CDR3 length: 14 amino acids. V dropped 3 bases and J dropped 2 bases, with 10 bases sitting between them. The CDR3: CASSINSLNTEAFF. Written as DNA, the CDR3 is TGTGCCAGTAGTATTAACAGCCTAAACACTGAAGCTTTCTTT.

Regarding this clonotype: A read error may be the cause here, since a much bigger clone is one base away. The chain couples TRBV28 to TRBJ1-1; no clear D. Germline V CDR1 and CDR2: MDHEN, SYDVKM. V gave up 4 bases and J gave up 4 bases, with 7 bases separating them. The CDR3 is 12 amino acids. The CDR3 loop reads CASSSRCTEAFF. Here the CDR3 DNA reads TGTGCCAGCAGTTCACGGTGCACTGAAGCTTTCTTT.

In this sample, this clonotype turned up many times. V gene TRBV27 combines with J gene TRBJ2-5, with no clear D. Per germline, CDR1 MNHEY and CDR2 SMNVEV (reference sequence). Trimming pared 6 bases from V and 4 bases from J, leaving 12 bases between. The CDR3 runs 13 residues. The CDR3 nucleotides read TGTGCCAGCAGAGAATGGGATCGAGAGACCCAGTACTTC. Its protein product is CASREWDRETQYF.

This clonotype came up a few times. CDR3 DNA: TGTGCCAGCAGCTTGTCGGGACAGGGAAAGCTTAGCTCCTATAATTCACCCCTCCACTTT. Protein sequence: CASSLSGQGKLSSYNSPLHF. V is TRBV7-2 and J is TRBJ1-6; 9 positions agree with TRBD1. V lost 3 bases, J lost 0 bases, and 12 bases stayed unmatched. Germline CDR1 SGHTA, CDR2 FQGNSA. The CDR3 is 20 amino acids.

In regard to this clonotype: Because it lacks the conserved phenylalanine or tryptophan at the end, this CDR3 is likely a read error. The chain uses TRBV27 and TRBJ2-1, with D tentatively TRBD2 (7 bases). This CDR3 is 14 amino acids long. Trimming shortened V by 8 bases and J by 7 bases, and 18 bases separated the two germline ends. CDR1 is MNHEY, CDR2 SMNVEV, per germline (reference sequence). The DNA for the CDR3 is TGTGCCAGCGCCCTTGGGGGGGCCGAGAATGAGCAGTTCCTC. Amino acids: CASALGGAENEQFL.

This clonotype showed up many times. CDR3 coding DNA: TGCAGTGCTAGAGGGCCGGCCAATGAGCAGTTCTTC. Its translation: CSARGPANEQFF. The chain is built from TRBV20-1 and TRBJ2-1, with D uncertain. Germline loops: CDR1 DFQATT, CDR2 SNEGSKA (reference sequence). Trimming removed 1 base from V and 6 bases from J, with 7 bases in between. The CDR3 runs to 12 residues.

In the case of this clonotype: Just one base apart from a much larger clone, this may be a read error. V and J are TRBV20-1 and TRBJ2-7, with 9 bases that match TRBD1. V trimming: 3 bases; J trimming: 3 bases; junction bases outside the gene matches: 9. Germline V lookup: CDR1 DFQATT, CDR2 SNEGSKA (reference sequence). The CDR3 is 15 residues long. CDR3 residues: CSASRAATGGYEQYF. CDR3 nucleotide sequence: TGCAGTGCTAGTCGGGCAGCGACAGGGGGCTACGAGCAGTACTTC.

In its sample, this clonotype was seen many times. The V call is TRBV20-1, the J call TRBJ1-5; the D is unclear. From germline, CDR1 is DFQATT and CDR2 SNEGSKA (reference sequence). V dropped 5 bases and J dropped 7 bases, with 24 bases sitting between them. The CDR3 sequence is 16 residues long. DNA of the CDR3: TGCAGTGCTGATAGAGTCTTACAACTGGGCGCCCAGCCCCAGCATTTT. Protein sequence: CSADRVLQLGAQPQHF.

CDR3 bases: TGTGCCAGCTCATCGGACAGGGAAGCTTTCTTT. Amino acids: CASSSDREAFF. The chain links TRBV18 to TRBJ1-1; 7 bases are shared with TRBD1. J lost 8 bases, V lost 5 bases, and 2 bases had no gene match. This CDR3 spans 11 amino acids. CDR1 and CDR2 from the germline V gene are KGHSH and LQKENI.

This clonotype appeared many times. V gene TRBV20-1 combines with J gene TRBJ1-3, with unresolved D. Trimming removed 4 bases from V and 0 bases from J, with 10 bases in between. CDR3 length: 14 residues. Looked up from germline, CDR1 is DFQATT and CDR2 is SNEGSKA (reference sequence). CDR3 amino acids: CSATASSSGNTIYF. CDR3 sequence (DNA): TGCAGTGCTACAGCCTCTAGCTCTGGAAACACCATATATTTT.

J is TRBJ2-3 and V is TRBV12-3 or TRBV12-4; possible D gene TRBD1, 6 bases. Trimming stripped 6 bases from V and 2 bases from J, with 15 bases between. This CDR3 has 15 amino acids. Here the CDR3 reads CASSSDRRNTDTQYF. CDR3 nucleotide sequence: TGTGCCAGCAGCTCCGACAGGAGAAACACAGATACGCAGTATTTT.

This clonotype was counted ten times or more. The chain recombines TRBV27 with TRBJ1-4; D may be TRBD1 (5 bases). V was pared by 5 bases and J by 0 bases, with 13 bases between. Germline V gives CDR1 MNHEY, CDR2 SMNVEV (reference sequence). The CDR3 is 16 residues long. The CDR3 bases are TGTGCCAGCAGTCCTTCGGACACTGCAACTAATGAAAAACTGTTTTTT. Its translation: CASSPSDTATNEKLFF.

The gene calls are TRBV7-2 and TRBJ2-3; D uncertain. Germline V gene data show CDR1 as SGHTA and CDR2 as FQGNSA. CDR3 length equals 12 residues. Trimming removed 11 bases at V and 2 bases at J, with 11 bases between. CDR3 in DNA: TGTGCCCGCTCCCTTTACACAGATACGCAGTATTTT. It codes for CARSLYTDTQYF.

The rearrangement uses TRBV27 and TRBJ2-1, with 8 positions matching TRBD2. Germline V CDR1 and CDR2: MNHEY, SMNVEV (reference sequence). This CDR3 spans 13 amino acids. The CDR3 sequence: CAGSGLAPNEQFF. The CDR3 region has the DNA TGTGCTGGCAGTGGACTAGCCCCCAATGAGCAGTTCTTC.

This clonotype was seen repeatedly, ten times or more. The chain joins TRBV6-6 to TRBJ2-3, with D unclear. The V and J ends lost 0 bases and 1 base respectively, with 8 bases between them. The germline V gene encodes CDR1 MNHNY and CDR2 SVGAGI (reference sequence). The CDR3 spans 15 residues. The CDR3 nucleotides read TGTGCCAGCAGTTACTCGATTCGGGGCACAGATACGCAGTATTTT. It codes for CASSYSIRGTDTQYF.

This clonotype has a count of ten or more. The chain uses TRBV28 and TRBJ2-3; 12 nucleotides agree with TRBD2. The CDR3 is made up of 16 amino acids. J lost 4 bases, V lost 5 bases, and 7 bases had no gene match. Per germline, CDR1 MDHEN and CDR2 SYDVKM. The CDR3 nucleotides read TGTGCCAGCAGTCCCACGACTAGCGGGGGATCAGATACGCAGTATTTT. This sequence encodes CASSPTTSGGSDTQYF.

This chain uses TRBV7-6 with TRBJ2-7, with TRBD1 matching 8 bases. Germline lookup yields CDR1 SGHVS and CDR2 FNYEAQ. Losses at the gene ends were 5 bases for V and 1 base for J; bases not matched to a gene: 13. This CDR3 spans 17 amino acids. The CDR3 is CASSPYSDRADSYEQYF. The DNA for the CDR3 is TGTGCCAGCAGCCCATACTCGGACAGGGCCGATTCCTACGAGCAGTACTTC.

This clonotype was recorded at least ten times. The V and J genes are TRBV7-2 and TRBJ2-5, with D possibly being TRBD1 or TRBD2 (5 bases each). V was pared by 5 bases and J by 3 bases, with 16 bases between. This CDR3 spans 15 amino acids. Germline-derived CDR1 and CDR2 are SGHTA and FQGNSA. CDR3 loop: CASSPDPGRKETQYF. The CDR3 bases are TGTGCCAGCAGCCCCGATCCGGGACGGAAAGAGACCCAGTACTTC.

V gene TRBV3-1 combines with J gene TRBJ2-5, with 10 bases lining up with TRBD1. Germline V gives CDR1 LGHDT, CDR2 YNNKEL (reference sequence). V shed 11 bases and J 5 bases; nucleotides not matched to a gene: 14. This CDR3 has 15 residues. The CDR3 DNA sequence: TGTGCCTCCGCGCGCGGGACAGGGGTTTCTGAGACCCAGTACTTC. Residues: CASARGTGVSETQYF.

This clonotype was observed a few times. V usage is TRBV7-9 and J usage is TRBJ2-1, with unresolved D. CDR1 is SEHNR, CDR2 FQNEAQ, per germline (reference sequence). The CDR3 has 12 amino acids. V was trimmed by 1 base and J by 12 bases, leaving 10 bases between them. The CDR3 DNA is TGTGCCAGCAGCTTAGTTGAGGCGCGGCAGTTCTTC. Its protein product is CASSLVEARQFF.

This chain connects TRBV3-1 to TRBJ2-7; D tentatively reads TRBD1 or TRBD2 (5 bases each). The length of the CDR3 is 16 residues. CDR1 is LGHDT and CDR2 is YNNKEL in the germline V gene (reference sequence). The V gene lost 1 base and the J gene lost 0 bases, with 13 bases spanning the gap. The CDR3 protein is CASSQARDGTSYEQYF. The CDR3 bases are TGTGCCAGCAGCCAAGCCCGGGACGGCACCTCCTACGAGCAGTACTTC.

The chain recombines TRBV12-3 or TRBV12-4 with TRBJ1-2, with TRBD1 as a possible D gene (5 bases). The CDR3 runs 16 residues. Trimming pared 8 bases from V and 4 bases from J, leaving 23 bases between. The CDR3, as DNA: TGTGCCAGCTCCCGTGATGGGGGAGGGTACGGCTATGGCTACACCTTC. Translation gives CASSRDGGGYGYGYTF.

This clonotype showed up just a few times. This chain links TRBV14 with TRBJ2-6, with D unresolved. V lost 0 bases, J lost 3 bases, and 6 bases lay in between. CDR3 length: 15 residues. Germline V lookup: CDR1 SGHDN, CDR2 FVKESK. CDR3 bases: TGTGCCAGCAGCCAAGATGATTTTGGGGCCAACGTCCTGACTTTC. Translating gives CASSQDDFGANVLTF.

Note on this clonotype: A junction boundary mismatches the germline segment, possibly from a read error. This rearrangement joins TRBV6-2 or TRBV6-3 to TRBJ1-6; D is unclear. The CDR3 runs to 12 residues. Germline-derived CDR1 and CDR2 are MNHEY and SVGEGT. Here the CDR3 reads CASGLQDSPIHF. The CDR3 DNA sequence: TGTGCCAGCGGCCTGCAGGATTCACCCATCCACTTT.

The V gene is TRBV11-2, the J gene TRBJ2-3, with no clear D. Germline loops: CDR1 SGHAT, CDR2 FQNNGV. The CDR3 covers 14 residues. V lost 6 bases and J 0 bases, leaving 10 bases between the germline ends. Here the CDR3 reads CASRLHSSTDTQYF. CDR3 sequence (DNA): TGTGCCAGCAGATTACACTCTAGCACAGATACGCAGTATTTT. The entire variable domain, with the rest obtained from reference TRBV11-2 and TRBJ2-3, is as follows: EAGVAQSPRYKIIEKRQSVAFWCNPISGHATLYWYQQILGQGPKLLIQFQNNGVVDDSQLPKDRFSAERLKGVDSTLKIQPAKLEDSAVYLCASRLHSSTDTQYFGPGTRLTVL.

V usage is TRBV10-3 and J usage is TRBJ2-1, with 10 bases aligning to TRBD2. This CDR3 contains 16 residues. Germline V gene sequence: CDR1 ENHRY, CDR2 SYGVKD. The J segment lost 3 bases and the V segment lost 3 bases, leaving 5 bases of the junction unmatched. The CDR3 loop reads CAISDSGGAFYNEQFF. The CDR3 coding sequence is TGTGCCATCAGTGACAGCGGGGGGGCCTTCTACAATGAGCAGTTCTTC.

At least ten counts were recorded for this clonotype. The chain is built from TRBV29-1 and TRBJ1-6, with unresolved D. This CDR3 has 15 residues. V shed 8 bases and J shed 4 bases, with 18 bases lying between them. CDR1 is SQVTM, CDR2 ANQGSEA, per germline. In DNA form, the CDR3 reads TGCAGCTCGCGTCTCGTCGGAAAATATAATTCACCCCTCCACTTT. This gives the protein CSSRLVGKYNSPLHF.

Details on this clonotype: Given a much more abundant clone one base away, this may be a read error. V usage is TRBV20-1 and J usage is TRBJ1-1, with a weak D call TRBD1 (5 bases). CDR1 is DFQATT, CDR2 SNEGSKA, per germline (reference sequence). The CDR3 is made up of 13 amino acids. V lost 4 bases and J lost 4, with 13 bases in between. CDR3 bases: TGCAGTGCTAAAGATCGCGGGGGCACTGAAGCTTTCTTT. Protein: CSAKDRGGTEAFF.

This clonotype was recorded many times. This chain links TRBV6-1 with TRBJ2-2; D assignment may be TRBD1 or TRBD2 (5 bases each). The CDR3 length is 15 residues. Germline loops: CDR1 MNHNS, CDR2 SASEGT. With 6 bases removed from V and 1 base from J, the gap between germline ends came to 12 bases. CDR3 DNA sequence: TGTGCCAGCAGGCACCGGGACGGGAACACCGGGGAGCTGTTTTTT. This encodes CASRHRDGNTGELFF.